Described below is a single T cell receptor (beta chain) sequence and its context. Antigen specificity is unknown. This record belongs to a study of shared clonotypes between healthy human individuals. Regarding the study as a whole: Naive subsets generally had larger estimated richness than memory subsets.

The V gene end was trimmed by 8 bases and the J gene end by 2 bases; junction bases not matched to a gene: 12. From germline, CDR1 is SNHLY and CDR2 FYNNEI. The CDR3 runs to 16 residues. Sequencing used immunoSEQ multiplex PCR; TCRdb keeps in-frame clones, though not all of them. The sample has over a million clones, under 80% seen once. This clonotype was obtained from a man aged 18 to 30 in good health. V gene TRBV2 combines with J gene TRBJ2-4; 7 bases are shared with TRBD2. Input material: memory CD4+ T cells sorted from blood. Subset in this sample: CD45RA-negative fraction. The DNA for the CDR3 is TGTGCCAGCTCAAGGGAGGGTGGGTTATCCAAAAACATTCAGTACTTC. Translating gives CASSREGGLSKNIQYF.